These 16 T cell receptor beta chains came from one sample sequenced in a study of T cell responses to AZD1222 COVID-19 vaccine. TCRdb's table, derived via immunoSEQ multiplex PCR, lists solely in-frame clones and lacks some. The repertoire consists of approximately 70,000 clones, with around 89% occurring once and the leading ten covering less than 12%. Specimen: peripheral blood, collected 28 days after the second dose of the MenACWY control vaccine. These receptors were obtained from an adult who received the MenACWY meningococcal vaccine as a control.

This chain uses TRBV7-9 with TRBJ2-5; no clear D gene. The V end lost 5 bases, the J end lost 9 bases, and 16 bases lay between the germline ends. The germline V gene encodes CDR1 SEHNR and CDR2 FQNEAQ (reference sequence). The CDR3 extends over 13 amino acids. The CDR3 here is CASSAVGRTAQYF. CDR3 coding DNA: TGTGCCAGCAGCGCGGTCGGTCGGACGGCCCAGTACTTC.

The chain carries TRBV12-2 and TRBJ1-6; the table assigns TRBD1, which was not confirmed against the DNA. TRBV12-2 is described as a pseudogene. CDR3 length: 14 amino acids. The CDR3 sequence is CASRLADRVSPLHF. DNA of the CDR3: TGTGCAAGTCGCTTAGCGGACAGGGTTTCACCCCTCCACTTT.

The rearrangement uses TRBV5-1 and TRBJ2-7, with a tentative D call TRBD2 (7 bases). This CDR3 is built from 15 residues. Trimming stripped 0 bases from V and 2 bases from J, with 12 bases between. Germline CDR1 is SGHRS and CDR2 is YFSETQ. CDR3 bases: TGCGCCAGCAGCTTGGCCGGGGGGCCAGCCTACGAGCAGTACTTC. It translates to CASSLAGGPAYEQYF.

This clone was observed a handful of times. The CDR3 reads CASSLNGGHNQPQHF. As DNA, the CDR3 is TGTGCCAGCAGCTTAAACGGGGGGCACAATCAGCCCCAGCATTTT. V gene TRBV7-2 combines with J gene TRBJ1-5; D is possibly TRBD1 (6 bases). CDR1 SGHTA and CDR2 FQGNSA come from the germline V gene. This CDR3 comprises 15 residues. Between the trimmed V and J ends, which lost 2 bases and 3 bases, there was a span of 11 bases.

V is TRBV27 and J is TRBJ1-5; 9 bases map to TRBD1. The CDR3 is 16 residues long. V gave up 3 bases and J gave up 4 bases; unmatched junction bases: 7. Germline CDR1 MNHEY, CDR2 SMNVEV (reference sequence). The CDR3 reads CASSLIWGQGNQPQHF. The CDR3, as DNA: TGTGCCAGCAGTTTGATATGGGGACAGGGAAATCAGCCCCAGCATTTT.

This chain joins TRBV3-1 (or the pseudogene TRBV3-2) and TRBJ2-3; no clear D gene. Trimming left V 2 bases short and J 3 bases short, with 3 bases between. The CDR3 runs to 12 residues. The germline V gene encodes CDR1 LGHDT and CDR2 YNNKEL (reference sequence). The CDR3 loop reads CASSQQTDTQYF. CDR3 bases: TGTGCCAGCAGCCAACAAACAGATACGCAGTATTTT.

The rearrangement uses TRBV18 and TRBJ1-2, with 12 bases lining up with TRBD1. CDR3 length equals 16 residues. Per the germline V gene, CDR1 is KGHSH and CDR2 is LQKENI. J was trimmed by 4 bases and V by 2 bases; bases with no gene match: 5. This chain's CDR3 is CASSPEGQGAIYGYTF. The DNA of the CDR3 is TGTGCCAGCTCACCAGAGGGACAGGGGGCTATCTATGGCTACACCTTC.

This chain joins TRBV27 and TRBJ2-5; 9 bases map to TRBD1. Germline CDR1 is MNHEY and CDR2 is SMNVEV (reference sequence). V was pared by 4 bases and J by 5 bases, with 5 bases of the junction left unmatched. This CDR3 is built from 14 residues. CDR3 nucleotides: TGTGCCAGCAGTTCCACAGGGGGCAGGGAGACCCAGTACTTC. Protein sequence: CASSSTGGRETQYF.

J is TRBJ1-1 and V is TRBV20-1; a possible D gene is TRBD1 (6 bases). The V and J ends lost 3 bases and 8 bases respectively, with 16 bases between them. The germline gives CDR1 DFQATT, CDR2 SNEGSKA (reference sequence). The CDR3 totals 13 residues. The CDR3 spells CSASQGRQAEAFF. The DNA for the CDR3 is TGCAGTGCTAGTCAGGGGAGGCAGGCGGAAGCTTTCTTT.

The chain has TRBV27 and TRBJ1-6; no clear D gene. Germline V lookup: CDR1 MNHEY, CDR2 SMNVEV (reference sequence). There are 16 residues in the CDR3. Trimming pared 2 bases from V and 12 bases from J, leaving 20 bases between. The CDR3 nucleotides read TGTGCCAGCAGTTTAAGTCTCGCCGACAATTGGCGACCCCTCCACTTT. Protein sequence: CASSLSLADNWRPLHF.

V and J are TRBV7-9 and TRBJ1-4, with a weak D call TRBD1 (5 bases). The CDR3 loop spans 16 amino acids. V lost 3 bases and J 5 bases, leaving 16 bases between the germline ends. Germline CDR1 is SEHNR and CDR2 is FQNEAQ (reference sequence). The CDR3 sequence: CASSFSSGQKNEKLFF. CDR3 DNA: TGTGCCAGCAGCTTTAGTTCAGGGCAGAAGAATGAAAAACTGTTTTTT.

V usage is TRBV15 and J usage is TRBJ1-1; D not resolved. Germline loops: CDR1 LNHNV, CDR2 YYDKDF (reference sequence). Trimming shortened V by 8 bases and J by 4 bases, and 17 bases separated the two germline ends. The CDR3 totals 14 residues. Here the CDR3 reads CATWVGFMGTEAFF. CDR3 nucleotides: TGTGCCACCTGGGTGGGGTTTATGGGCACTGAAGCTTTCTTT. Supplemented by reference TRBV15 and TRBJ1-1, the full variable domain reads DAMVIQNPRYQVTQFGKPVTLSCSQTLNHNVMYWYQQKSSQAPKLLFHYYDKDFNNEADTPDNFQSRRPNTSFCFLDIRSPGLGDTAMYLCATWVGFMGTEAFFGQGTRLTVV.

This sequence joins TRBV7-2 and TRBJ2-1; D is uncertain. Trimming shortened V by 3 bases and J by 3 bases, and 6 bases separated the two germline ends. Germline lookup yields CDR1 SGHTA and CDR2 FQGNSA. The CDR3 has 13 amino acids. The CDR3 DNA follows: TGTGCCAGCAGCTTGGCTTTCTACAATGAGCAGTTCTTC. Amino acids: CASSLAFYNEQFF.

The sample holds one count of this clone. The V call is TRBV6-6, the J call TRBJ1-2, with D possibly TRBD1 on 6 matching bases. The germline V gene encodes CDR1 MNHNY and CDR2 SVGAGI (reference sequence). Trimming took 4 bases from V and 4 from J, leaving 10 bases between them. The CDR3 covers 13 residues. In DNA, the CDR3 is TGTGCCAGCAGTTTCGGACAGCTCTATGGCTACACCTTC. It specifies CASSFGQLYGYTF.

The V call is TRBV21-1, the J call TRBJ2-5; whether TRBD1, the table's D call, matches the DNA was not checked. TRBV21-1 is flagged as a pseudogene. This CDR3 contains 17 residues. Here the CDR3 reads CASAIRGQGKNQETQYF. In DNA, the CDR3 is TGTGCCAGCGCAATCCGGGGACAGGGGAAGAATCAAGAGACCCAGTACTTC.

This chain uses TRBV5-1 with TRBJ2-1; D possibly corresponds to TRBD2 (6 bases). This CDR3 contains 14 residues. V shed 5 bases and J shed 8 bases, with 17 bases lying between them. Germline assignment: CDR1 SGHRS and CDR2 YFSETQ. This CDR3 is CASRSGVGVDEQFF. CDR3 DNA sequence: TGCGCCAGCAGATCGGGGGTGGGCGTCGATGAGCAGTTCTTC.